This TCR beta chain derives from a study of T cell responses to AZD1222 COVID-19 vaccine. Turning to this clone: Its specificity is not known.

Study-wide results and caveats: At study baseline, merely six AZD1222 recipients were seropositive. Reports say nearly half of spike-specific TCRs go after unmutated variant regions. Every sample of the repertoires postdated the peak T cell response. Donors in the cohort were predominantly white British and more often female, and clonal diversity was possibly underestimated.

V was clipped by 1 base and J by 7 bases; unmatched bases: 3. CDR3 length: 15 amino acids. Germline loops: CDR1 SGDLS, CDR2 YYNGEE. Here immunoSEQ multiplex PCR was the method, and the copy in TCRdb shows in-frame clones only, minus some. The table shows about 160,000 clones, with roughly 90% occurring only once. The source material was peripheral blood, sampled on day 0 of AZD1222 vaccination. The genes are TRBV9 and TRBJ1-6; 9 bases are a match to TRBD1. The source is an adult in good health. CDR3 residues: CASSVWTGDNSPLHF. The CDR3 bases are TGTGCCAGCAGCGTATGGACAGGGGACAATTCACCCCTCCACTTT.